The following is a T cell receptor beta chain sequence with its context. What it recognizes is unknown. This record comes from a study of cytomegalovirus exposure and HLA in healthy donors. The PCR ran on 60 Vbeta and 13 Jbeta primers. Clones were read by immunoSEQ multiplex PCR, and TCRdb kept only the in-frame ones, dropping some. The sample shows fewer than 120,000 clones, over 65% of them seen only once. Study-level findings and limits: In an earlier analysis, most TCR beta V segments were productive about 90% or about 30% of the time.

Germline V gene sequence: CDR1 ENHRY, CDR2 SYGVKD. The V end was cut by 10 bases, the J end by 6 bases, with 10 bases between. The CDR3 runs 11 residues. The sample taken for sequencing was PBMCs. The sequence derives from a woman aged 25 to 39 in good health and CMV-seronegative. The V gene is TRBV10-3, the J gene TRBJ2-1; D possibly corresponds to TRBD2 (6 bases). CDR3 DNA sequence: TGTGCCACCGGGAGTAGCAATGAGCAGTTCTTC. The encoded protein is CATGSSNEQFF.